These 19 T cell receptor beta chains were all obtained from the same sample, sequenced in a study of CD8 T cells in ankylosing spondylitis. Whole-study results and caveats: Made up of about eight highly homologous variants, a TCR beta motif appeared characteristic of ankylosing spondylitis blood.

TCRdb redid the calling of the 5' RACE reads with MiXCR, one entry per CDR3 protein. The sample records under 550,000 distinct CDR3 sequences, 20% to 30% being singletons. The antigens these receptors bind are not known. The sequencing sample was made of blood, either unsorted or a sorted T cell fraction (not recorded which). The receptors derive from a male donor with ankylosing spondylitis.

The chain combines TRBV7-2 with TRBJ2-1; maybe TRBD2 (5 bases). V was trimmed by 1 base and J by 10 bases, leaving 17 bases between them. Germline CDR1 is SGHTA and CDR2 is FQGNSA. This CDR3 is 15 amino acids long. For the CDR3, the DNA is TGTGCCAGCAGCTTAGTAGGACTGATCCCAACGGAGCAGTTCTTC. Residues: CASSLVGLIPTEQFF.

The V call is TRBV19, the J call TRBJ1-5; D perhaps matches TRBD1 (6 bases). The ends were cut back, 6 bases at V and 4 bases at J, with 16 bases in the middle. Looked up from germline, CDR1 is LNHDA and CDR2 is SQIVND (reference sequence). The CDR3 extends over 15 amino acids. The CDR3 sequence is CASRRQDLVNQPQHF. CDR3 in DNA: TGTGCCAGTAGAAGACAGGATCTGGTAAATCAGCCCCAGCATTTT.

This clonotype occurred many times. The chain links TRBV6-1 to TRBJ1-1, with 7 bases that match TRBD1. CDR1 is MNHNS and CDR2 is SASEGT in the germline V gene. The CDR3 has 14 residues. The trim removed 6 bases at V and 1 base at J, leaving 5 bases unmatched. In DNA form, the CDR3 reads TGTGCCAGCAGGACACAGGGGAAGAACACTGAAGCTTTCTTT. Residues: CASRTQGKNTEAFF.

A word on this clonotype: No conserved phenylalanine or tryptophan is present at the end of the CDR3, so a read error is the likely explanation. This chain uses TRBV20-1 with TRBJ1-1; D is undetermined. CDR1 DFQATT and CDR2 SNEGSKA come from the germline V gene (reference sequence). With 5 bases removed from V and 4 bases from J, the gap between germline ends came to 14 bases. CDR3 length: 13 amino acids. CDR3 bases: TGCAGTGCTTCAGGTCTAGTAGGCACTGAAGCTTTCCTT. This gives the protein CSASGLVGTEAFL.

This clonotype was found a few times. The V gene is TRBV20-1, the J gene TRBJ2-7, with 9 bases identical to TRBD2. The CDR3 loop spans 14 amino acids. Per the germline V gene, CDR1 is DFQATT and CDR2 is SNEGSKA (reference sequence). The V and J ends lost 3 bases and 2 bases, in that order; junction bases with no gene match: 5. The CDR3 sequence is CSASRAGGPYEQYV. CDR3 nucleotides: TGCAGTGCTAGTCGGGCGGGAGGGCCCTACGAGCAGTACGTC.

The chain employs TRBV29-1 and TRBJ1-1; D unresolved. The CDR3 consists of 12 residues. Germline CDR1 reads SQVTM; CDR2 reads ANQGSEA. The V end was cut by 3 bases, the J end by 2 bases, with 7 bases between. For the CDR3, the DNA is TGCAGCGTTGAGCAGCCTAACACTGAAGCTTTCTTT. Residues: CSVEQPNTEAFF.

This clonotype was seen a few times. The chain combines TRBV6-2 or TRBV6-3 with TRBJ2-4; 10 bases are shared with TRBD2. From germline, CDR1 is MNHEY and CDR2 SVGEGT. The CDR3 is made up of 17 amino acids. Trimming took 5 bases from V and 0 from J; bases not matched to a gene: 7. The CDR3 region has the DNA TGTGCCAGCAGTCCGCGGACTAGCGGTCTAGCCAAAAACATTCAGTACTTC. Translated, it gives CASSPRTSGLAKNIQYF.

The chain links TRBV7-2 to TRBJ2-2; 11 bases are a match to TRBD2. CDR3 length: 15 amino acids. The germline V gene has CDR1 SGHTA and CDR2 FQGNSA. V lost 6 bases, J lost 5 bases, and 5 bases stayed unmatched. The DNA of the CDR3 is TGTGCCAGCAGATGGGGACTAGCGGTTACCGGGGAGCTGTTTTTT. This sequence encodes CASRWGLAVTGELFF.

This clonotype showed up just a few times. This chain connects TRBV12-3 or TRBV12-4 to TRBJ2-2; D is perhaps TRBD1 (5 bases). Trimming left V 3 bases short and J 3 bases short, with 8 bases between. CDR3 length equals 14 residues. The CDR3, as DNA: TGTGCCAGCAGTTTCAAAGGGGACACCGGGGAGCTGTTTTTT. Its protein is CASSFKGDTGELFF.

This clonotype showed up just a few times. J is TRBJ2-7 and V is TRBV7-8; no definite D call. Germline V gene lookup returns CDR1 SGHVS and CDR2 FQNEAQ. The CDR3 totals 13 residues. V was trimmed by 3 bases and J by 0 bases, leaving 6 bases between them. DNA of the CDR3: TGTGCCAGCAGCTTGGCTAACTCCTACGAGCAGTACGTC. Translation: CASSLANSYEQYV.

This clonotype has more than one count but fewer than ten. V gene TRBV25-1 combines with J gene TRBJ2-1; 10 bases fit TRBD1. Losses at the gene ends were 7 bases for V and 12 bases for J; bases not matched to a gene: 18. This CDR3 contains 16 residues. Germline assignment: CDR1 MGHDK and CDR2 SYGVNS. The CDR3 loop reads CASTRFGTGVGVGQFF. As DNA, the CDR3 is TGTGCCAGCACTCGCTTCGGGACAGGGGTTGGAGTGGGGCAGTTCTTC. Together with reference TRBV25-1 and TRBJ2-1, the CDR3 gives the full variable domain: EADIYQTPRYLVIGTGKKITLECSQTMGHDKMYWYQQDPGMELHLIHYSYGVNSTEKGDLSSESTVSRIRTEHFPLTLESARPSHTSQYLCASTRFGTGVGVGQFFGPGTRLTVL.

The table lists this clonotype with many counts. The germline gene is not matched at one end of the junction; a read error may be the cause. The chain joins TRBV9 to TRBJ2-6; no clear D gene. The germline gives CDR1 SGDLS, CDR2 YYNGEE. This CDR3 is 14 amino acids long. The CDR3 sequence is CASSVSSGANVLTF. In DNA, the CDR3 is TGCGCCAGCAGCGTTAGCTCTGGGGCCAACGTCCTGACTTTC.

V usage is TRBV29-1 and J usage is TRBJ2-1, with a weak D call TRBD2 (5 bases). The germline V and J ends were trimmed by 3 bases and 4 bases, with 19 bases remaining between them. CDR3 length: 16 amino acids. In germline, CDR1 is SQVTM, CDR2 ANQGSEA. This chain's CDR3 is CSVDSPKGVNYNEQFF. DNA of the CDR3: TGCAGCGTTGATAGCCCTAAGGGAGTCAATTACAATGAGCAGTTCTTC.

CDR3 sequence (DNA): TGCGCCAGCAGCCTGGGGACTAGCGGGAGTAAAGAGACCCAGTACTTC. It translates to CASSLGTSGSKETQYF. The chain employs TRBV4-1 and TRBJ2-5; 14 bases fit TRBD2. The germline CDR1 and CDR2 sequences are MGHRA and YSYEKL. This CDR3 comprises 16 residues. The trim removed 4 bases at V and 3 bases at J, leaving 4 bases unmatched.

This chain uses TRBV27 with TRBJ1-2; 7 bases line up with TRBD1. The CDR3 has 13 residues. The V and J ends lost 5 bases and 8 bases, in that order; junction bases with no gene match: 8. From germline, CDR1 is MNHEY and CDR2 SMNVEV (reference sequence). CDR3 nucleotide sequence: TGTGCCAGCAGTCCGACAGACAGGGTCGGCTACACCTTC. Residues: CASSPTDRVGYTF.

The chain uses TRBV5-1 and TRBJ2-4; D possibly matches TRBD1 or TRBD2 (5 bases each). The germline V gene has CDR1 SGHRS and CDR2 YFSETQ. This CDR3 spans 14 amino acids. The V gene lost 0 bases and the J gene lost 8 bases, with 12 bases spanning the gap. The CDR3 nucleotides read TGCGCCAGCAGCTTGGGCGGGCCCAGGGACATTCAGTACTTC. It is translated as CASSLGGPRDIQYF. Variable domain in full (rest from reference TRBV5-1 and TRBJ2-4): KAGVTQTPRYLIKTRGQQVTLSCSPISGHRSVSWYQQTPGQGLQFLFEYFSETQRNKGNFPGRFSGRQFSNSRSEMNVSTLELGDSALYLCASSLGGPRDIQYFGAGTRLSVL.

The chain has TRBV3-1 and TRBJ1-1; D possibly corresponds to TRBD1 (5 bases). The germline gives CDR1 LGHDT, CDR2 YNNKEL (reference sequence). The CDR3 has 13 amino acids. V was pared by 11 bases and J by 1 base, with 14 bases between. CDR3: CAVHTGENTEAFF. CDR3 bases: TGTGCCGTTCATACAGGAGAGAACACTGAAGCTTTCTTT.

The chain combines TRBV20-1 with TRBJ2-7; 7 bases agree with TRBD1. Looked up from germline, CDR1 is DFQATT and CDR2 is SNEGSKA (reference sequence). V shed 3 bases, J shed 3 bases, and the junction held 5 bases outside the gene matches. The CDR3 has 13 residues. CDR3: CSASLGQYYEQYF. CDR3 sequence (DNA): TGCAGTGCTAGTTTGGGACAGTACTACGAGCAGTACTTC.

This clonotype came up a few times. The chain combines TRBV2 with TRBJ1-1; 8 nucleotides align to TRBD1. The CDR3 is 14 residues long. V was pared by 5 bases and J by 4 bases, with 6 bases of the junction left unmatched. Germline V lookup: CDR1 SNHLY, CDR2 FYNNEI. The CDR3 region is CASSKEQGGTEAFF. Here the CDR3 DNA reads TGTGCCAGCAGTAAGGAACAGGGGGGCACTGAAGCTTTCTTT.